This entry concerns a single TCR beta chain. Germline CDR1 MNHEY, CDR2 SVGAGI. V was trimmed by 6 bases and J by 2 bases, leaving 14 bases between them. The CDR3 runs 15 residues. These data are taken from a study of control samples from healthy donors and cancer patients. Data came from immunoSEQ multiplex PCR; TCRdb stores just in-frame clones and leaves some out. This sample carries 100,000 to 120,000 clones, around 89% of them seen once, and the ten largest clones take roughly 4%. This chain joins TRBV6-5 and TRBJ1-5, with D perhaps TRBD1 (6 bases). The sequence was obtained from a woman aged 55-69 years with lung cancer. The sequencing sample was made of PBMCs. In nucleotides, the CDR3 is TGTGCCAGCAGCCGAAACAGGGTAGGCAATCAGCCCCAGCATTTT. This sequence encodes CASSRNRVGNQPQHF.